The clone carrying this T cell receptor (beta chain) was recorded at least ten times. The CDR3 is made up of 14 amino acids. J was trimmed by 4 bases and V by 7 bases; bases with no gene match: 9. Germline V gives CDR1 SGHTA, CDR2 FQGNSA. The second PCR ran roughly 7 to 12 cycles with a sample-barcoded 5' primer and J-beta primers. MiXCR, applied by TCRdb to the 5' RACE reads, yields one record per CDR3 protein. Among some 900,000 distinct CDR3 sequences listed, 29% were seen once. The entry originates in a study of blood T cells in healthy people across ages. There were at least 5 micrograms of total RNA extracted from every sample.

The sequenced material came from blood. This receptor was identified in a woman older than 75 in good health. The chain is built from TRBV7-2 and TRBJ2-5; 7 bases are a match to TRBD1. The CDR3 loop is CASTKQGLSETQYF. CDR3 nucleotides: TGTGCCAGCACCAAACAGGGGCTTTCAGAGACCCAGTACTTC. The full variable domain, in which reference TRBV7-2 and TRBJ2-5 provide the parts outside the CDR3, is GAGVSQSPSNKVTEKGKDVELRCDPISGHTALYWYRQSLGQGLEFLIYFQGNSAPDKSGLPSDRFSAERTGGSVSTLTIQRTQQEDSAVYLCASTKQGLSETQYFGPGTRLLVL.